These 27 T cell receptor beta chains came from one sample sequenced in a study of T cells after yellow fever vaccination. In TCRdb, the 5' RACE reads were re-called with MiXCR into one record per CDR3 protein. The data show some 550,000 distinct CDR3 sequences, with less than 20% seen just once and about 13% held by the top ten. Source: PBMCs, taken 15 days after the yellow fever booster vaccination. The origin of the receptors is a man aged 25-45 years who received the YFV17D yellow fever vaccine.

CDR3 amino acids: CASRPRLAAYNEQFF. The CDR3 coding sequence is TGTGCCAGCAGACCCCGACTAGCGGCATACAATGAGCAGTTCTTC. V and J are TRBV6-1 and TRBJ2-1; 9 bases match TRBD2. CDR3 size: 15 residues. Germline CDR1 reads MNHNS; CDR2 reads SASEGT. V was pared by 6 bases and J by 4 bases, with 7 bases of the junction left unmatched.

Only a few counts were recorded for this clonotype. This chain connects TRBV14 to TRBJ1-5; maybe TRBD1 (5 bases). Trimming took off 1 base at V and 3 bases at J, with 7 bases between the two ends. Germline CDR1 SGHDN, CDR2 FVKESK. The CDR3 totals 14 residues. The CDR3 region is CASSQGGFNQPQHF. CDR3 coding DNA: TGTGCCAGCAGCCAAGGGGGGTTCAATCAGCCCCAGCATTTT.

The rearrangement uses TRBV21-1 and TRBJ2-1; the D segment call TRBD2 is taken from the table without a DNA check. TRBV21-1 is a known pseudogene. CDR3 length equals 17 residues. The CDR3 nucleotides read TGTGTCAGCAGCAAAAAGACTAAACACTATGCGGCCTATGAGCAGTTCTTC. The encoded protein is CVSSKKTKHYAAYEQFF.

This clonotype was observed a handful of times. The chain recombines TRBV20-1 with TRBJ2-1; D unclear. V gave up 5 bases and J gave up 8 bases, with 16 bases separating them. The CDR3 consists of 13 residues. Germline V gene lookup returns CDR1 DFQATT and CDR2 SNEGSKA (reference sequence). The DNA of the CDR3 is TGCAGTGCTCTCCTCGGTCCAAAGGATGAGCAGTTCTTC. This translates into CSALLGPKDEQFF.

This clonotype turned up a few times. The V and J genes are TRBV20-1 and TRBJ2-1; possible D gene TRBD2, 6 bases. The V and J ends lost 2 bases and 5 bases respectively, with 16 bases between them. This CDR3 has 15 residues. Germline V gene data show CDR1 as DFQATT and CDR2 as SNEGSKA (reference sequence). The DNA for the CDR3 is TGCAGTGCTAGACCTATAGCGGCCTGGGACAATGAGCAGTTCTTC. Encoded protein: CSARPIAAWDNEQFF.

This clonotype was detected only a few times. The V gene is TRBV10-3, the J gene TRBJ2-4; 9 bases map to TRBD2. Per the germline V gene, CDR1 is ENHRY and CDR2 is SYGVKD. Trimming cost V 5 bases and J 5 bases; bases outside gene matches: 7. This CDR3 has 15 amino acids. CDR3 coding DNA: TGTGCCATCAGTCTTAGCGGGGGCCCTCAAAACATTCAGTACTTC. Translation: CAISLSGGPQNIQYF.

The chain recombines TRBV12-3 or TRBV12-4 with TRBJ2-7; 16 bases are shared with TRBD2. V shed 7 bases and J 5 bases; nucleotides not matched to a gene: 14. The CDR3 runs to 18 residues. The CDR3 nucleotides read TGTGCCAGCACTCCTCCCCCTGGGACTAGCGGGAGGGGGAACGAGCAGTACTTC. It is translated as CASTPPPGTSGRGNEQYF.

This clonotype was observed many times. The chain carries TRBV5-1 and TRBJ2-3, with TRBD1 as a possible D gene (8 bases). Germline V gene lookup returns CDR1 SGHRS and CDR2 YFSETQ. The CDR3 totals 15 residues. The V end was cut by 6 bases, the J end by 1 base, with 15 bases between. The CDR3 here is CASTTGGAGTDTQYF. The CDR3 DNA reads TGCGCCAGCACCACAGGGGGGGCTGGCACAGATACGCAGTATTTT. Full variable domain (remainder filled in from reference TRBV5-1 and TRBJ2-3): KAGVTQTPRYLIKTRGQQVTLSCSPISGHRSVSWYQQTPGQGLQFLFEYFSETQRNKGNFPGRFSGRQFSNSRSEMNVSTLELGDSALYLCASTTGGAGTDTQYFGPGTRLTVL.

This chain joins TRBV9 and TRBJ2-3; D unclear. The ends were cut back, 7 bases at V and 0 bases at J, with 12 bases in the middle. This CDR3 has 14 residues. The germline V gene encodes CDR1 SGDLS and CDR2 YYNGEE. CDR3 sequence (DNA): TGTGCCAGCGGAGCGAGCGACAGCACAGATACGCAGTATTTT. Translating gives CASGASDSTDTQYF.

This clonotype was picked up a small number of times. The genes are TRBV15 and TRBJ1-6; D gene unclear. CDR1 and CDR2 (germline): LNHNV, YYDKDF (reference sequence). V lost 6 bases, J lost 14 bases, and 20 bases lay in between. CDR3 length equals 14 residues. CDR3 loop: CATREGTVTRSLHF. The CDR3 nucleotides are TGTGCCACCAGGGAGGGCACGGTGACACGTTCCCTCCACTTT.

There are a few counts of this clonotype. This chain joins TRBV18 and TRBJ1-2; the D is unclear. Trimming took 4 bases from V and 6 from J, leaving 9 bases between them. Germline CDR1 and CDR2: KGHSH and LQKENI. This CDR3 comprises 12 residues. DNA of the CDR3: TGTGCCAGCTCACTACGAGACCATGGCTACACCTTC. Translating gives CASSLRDHGYTF. Looking up the rest from reference TRBV18 and TRBJ1-2 gives the full variable domain: NAGVMQNPRHLVRRRGQEARLRCSPMKGHSHVYWYRQLPEEGLKFMVYLQKENIIDESGMPKERFSAEFPKEGPSILRIQQVVRGDSAAYFCASSLRDHGYTFGSGTRLTVV.

The chain carries TRBV20-1 and TRBJ2-5; 7 bases match TRBD1. J lost 5 bases, V lost 4 bases, and 10 bases had no gene match. The germline V gene has CDR1 DFQATT and CDR2 SNEGSKA (reference sequence). This CDR3 has 14 residues. CDR3 sequence: CSATPTGRRETQYF. Written as DNA, the CDR3 is TGCAGTGCTACCCCGACAGGGCGGCGGGAGACCCAGTACTTC.

This clonotype came up once. The gene calls are TRBV4-2 and TRBJ2-1; D remains ambiguous. Germline CDR1 and CDR2: LGHNA and YNFKEQ. This CDR3 has 15 amino acids. V lost 2 bases and J lost 4, with 12 bases in between. The CDR3 region has the DNA TGTGCCAGCAGCCAAAATTTCCAGCCATACAATGAGCAGTTCTTC. Residues: CASSQNFQPYNEQFF.

In its sample, this clonotype was seen many times. The chain is built from TRBV7-2 and TRBJ2-2; no clear D gene. Germline CDR1 and CDR2: SGHTA and FQGNSA. The CDR3 totals 15 residues. V was clipped by 1 base and J by 7 bases, with 13 bases between them. The CDR3 here is CASSLGLALYGELFF. The CDR3 coding sequence is TGTGCCAGCAGCTTAGGACTGGCCCTGTACGGGGAGCTGTTTTTT.

This clonotype was seen a few times. This chain connects TRBV7-2 to TRBJ2-5, with 9 bases matching TRBD1. Germline V gene sequence: CDR1 SGHTA, CDR2 FQGNSA. This CDR3 comprises 14 residues. V shed 7 bases and J 5 bases; nucleotides not matched to a gene: 8. The CDR3 is CASNRQGVRETQYF. The CDR3 DNA sequence: TGTGCCAGCAACCGACAGGGGGTTCGGGAGACCCAGTACTTC.

This chain links TRBV11-2 with TRBJ2-7, with D tentatively TRBD1 (6 bases). V was shortened by 5 bases and J by 5 bases, with 19 bases between the two germline ends. The germline V gene has CDR1 SGHAT and CDR2 FQNNGV. CDR3 length: 15 amino acids. In DNA form, the CDR3 reads TGTGCCAGCAGCCCCCCCAACGGACAGCCCCACGAGCAGTACTTC. This translates into CASSPPNGQPHEQYF.

This clonotype has only a few counts. This sequence joins TRBV12-5 and TRBJ2-1, with 13 bases aligning to TRBD2. The J segment lost 5 bases and the V segment lost 6 bases, leaving 7 bases of the junction unmatched. The CDR3 totals 16 residues. The germline V gene has CDR1 LGHNT and CDR2 FRNRAP. The CDR3: CASGTGTSGVNNEQFF. DNA of the CDR3: TGTGCTAGTGGCACAGGGACTAGCGGGGTCAACAATGAGCAGTTCTTC. Full variable domain (missing parts from reference TRBV12-5 and TRBJ2-1): DARVTQTPRHKVTEMGQEVTMRCQPILGHNTVFWYRQTMMQGLELLAYFRNRAPLDDSGMPKDRFSAEMPDATLATLKIQPSEPRDSAVYFCASGTGTSGVNNEQFFGPGTRLTVL.

This clonotype has only a few counts. The CDR3 DNA sequence: TGCAGCGTTCTTGGACTAGCGGGAGGGAGGTCCTACGAGCAGTACTTC. Translating gives CSVLGLAGGRSYEQYF. The V gene is TRBV29-1, the J gene TRBJ2-7; TRBD2 aligns across 15 bases. V shed 5 bases and J 1 base; nucleotides not matched to a gene: 6. CDR3 length: 16 amino acids. Germline-derived CDR1 and CDR2 are SQVTM and ANQGSEA.

J is TRBJ2-7 and V is TRBV29-1; D ambiguous. The CDR3 runs to 10 residues. Germline V gives CDR1 SQVTM, CDR2 ANQGSEA. V lost 6 bases and J lost 6, with 9 bases in between. In DNA form, the CDR3 reads TGCAGCGTGGCCAGTGGCGAGCAGTACTTC. Translated, it gives CSVASGEQYF.

This clonotype was observed a handful of times. The V call is TRBV6-6, the J call TRBJ2-7, with a weak D call TRBD1 (7 bases). The CDR3 has 13 amino acids. The ends were cut back, 7 bases at V and 6 bases at J, with 16 bases in the middle. Germline-derived CDR1 and CDR2 are MNHNY and SVGAGI (reference sequence). CDR3 loop: CASILGGGAEQYF. CDR3 in DNA: TGTGCCAGCATCCTAGGAGGGGGCGCCGAGCAGTACTTC.

The J gene is TRBJ2-1, the V gene TRBV7-9, with D perhaps matching TRBD1 or TRBD2 (5 bases each). This CDR3 comprises 16 residues. The V gene's germline CDR1 is SEHNR and CDR2 FQNEAQ (reference sequence). Trimming cost V 1 base and J 5 bases, with 15 bases left between them. The CDR3 nucleotides are TGTGCCAGCAGCTTAGGGGTCGGGGCTAGAGACAATGAGCAGTTCTTC. Encoded protein: CASSLGVGARDNEQFF.

The CDR3 sequence is CASSREGYNEQFF. The CDR3 nucleotides are TGTGCCAGCAGTCGTGAGGGGTACAATGAGCAGTTCTTC. The chain employs TRBV7-3 and TRBJ2-1; D tentatively reads TRBD1 or TRBD2 (5 bases each). V dropped 6 bases and J dropped 4 bases, with 10 bases sitting between them. CDR1 and CDR2 (germline): SGHTA, FQGTGA. The CDR3 loop spans 13 amino acids.

This chain joins TRBV27 and TRBJ2-7; 7 bases map to TRBD1. With V trimmed by 6 bases and J by 0 bases, 8 bases remained unmatched. The germline V gene has CDR1 MNHEY and CDR2 SMNVEV (reference sequence). This CDR3 has 15 residues. This chain's CDR3 is CASSDLDRSSYEQYF. The DNA of the CDR3 is TGTGCCAGCAGCGACTTGGACAGGAGCTCCTACGAGCAGTACTTC.

The sample holds many counts of this clonotype. J is TRBJ2-5 and V is TRBV20-1; 8 positions agree with TRBD2. Trimming cost V 6 bases and J 5 bases; bases outside gene matches: 11. Germline V gives CDR1 DFQATT, CDR2 SNEGSKA (reference sequence). CDR3 length equals 14 residues. CDR3 protein: CSARWAGGHETQYF. DNA for the CDR3: TGCAGTGCCAGGTGGGCGGGAGGACACGAGACCCAGTACTTC.

The rearrangement joins TRBV29-1 to TRBJ2-2; TRBD2 aligns across 14 bases. V lost 6 bases, J lost 6 bases, and 6 bases stayed unmatched. Germline CDR1 and CDR2: SQVTM and ANQGSEA. This CDR3 is 15 amino acids long. CDR3 DNA sequence: TGCAGCGTAGAGACTAGCGGGAGGGCCCCCGGGGAGCTGTTTTTT. It codes for CSVETSGRAPGELFF.

In its sample, this clonotype was seen many times. The chain links TRBV4-3 to TRBJ2-1; 9 bases map to TRBD1. CDR3 length equals 16 residues. CDR1 is LGHNA and CDR2 is YSLEER in the germline V gene. Germline trimming cut 0 bases from V and 10 bases from J; bases unmatched to any gene: 10. Here the CDR3 reads CASSQDFNRGPREQFF. The CDR3 region has the DNA TGCGCCAGCAGCCAAGACTTCAACAGGGGGCCACGGGAGCAGTTCTTC.

This chain joins TRBV27 and TRBJ2-7; D not resolved. The CDR3 loop spans 16 amino acids. V lost 6 bases to trimming and J lost 3 bases, with 21 bases between them. Germline V gene data show CDR1 as MNHEY and CDR2 as SMNVEV (reference sequence). The CDR3 region has the DNA TGTGCCAGCAGCTCGCAAGGTGGTCGGGTCAGCTACGAGCAGTACTTC. Translating it yields CASSSQGGRVSYEQYF.